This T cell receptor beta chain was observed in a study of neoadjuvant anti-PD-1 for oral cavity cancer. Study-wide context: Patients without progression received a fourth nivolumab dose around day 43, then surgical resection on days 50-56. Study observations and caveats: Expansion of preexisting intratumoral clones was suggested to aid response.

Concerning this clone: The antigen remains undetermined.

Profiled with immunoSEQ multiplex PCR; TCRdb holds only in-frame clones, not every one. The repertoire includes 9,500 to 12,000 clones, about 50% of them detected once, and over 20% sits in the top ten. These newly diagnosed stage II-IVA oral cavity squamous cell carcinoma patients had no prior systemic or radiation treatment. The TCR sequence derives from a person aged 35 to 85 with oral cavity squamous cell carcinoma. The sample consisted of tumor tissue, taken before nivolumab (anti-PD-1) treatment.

CDR3 nucleotides: TGTGCCAGCAGCTTAGCCCCAGCAGATACGCAGTATTTT. Its translation is CASSLAPADTQYF. The chain joins TRBV7-9 to TRBJ2-3, with D unresolved. The germline V and J ends were trimmed by 0 bases and 4 bases, with 5 bases remaining between them. The CDR3 extends over 13 amino acids. Germline values: CDR1 SEHNR, CDR2 FQNEAQ (reference sequence).